The 32 T cell receptor beta chains given below trace back to one sample, sequenced in a study of blood T cell repertoires in COVID-19. The table came from immunoSEQ multiplex PCR; TCRdb's copy has only in-frame clones and leaves some out. Here the sample spans about 75,000 clones, around 89% being singletons. The sample consisted of peripheral blood. The receptors shown here come from a human donor in a cohort sampled during active COVID-19.

Comments on this clone: The sample carries other DNA sequences with the same CDR3. In DNA form, the CDR3 reads TGTGCCAGTAGTATACAGGGGGGTACTGAAGCTTTCTTT. This codes for CASSIQGGTEAFF. The chain has TRBV19 and TRBJ1-1, with 7 bases fitting TRBD1. Germline CDR1 and CDR2: LNHDA and SQIVND (reference sequence). The CDR3 spans 13 residues. The V and J ends lost 2 bases and 5 bases, in that order; junction bases with no gene match: 2.

The genes are TRBV5-8 and TRBJ2-7, with 15 bases matching TRBD2. Trimming at V came to 5 bases and at J to 5 bases, leaving 5 bases not matched to a gene. Germline assignment: CDR1 SGHTS and CDR2 YDEGEE. This CDR3 has 15 residues. In DNA form, the CDR3 reads TGTGCCAGCAGGGGGACTAGCGGGAGGAGAAACGAGCAGTACTTC. It codes for CASRGTSGRRNEQYF.

This chain connects TRBV5-4 to TRBJ1-3; no firm D call. With 0 bases removed from V and 0 bases from J, the gap between germline ends came to 7 bases. Germline V gene data show CDR1 as SGHNT and CDR2 as YYREEE (reference sequence). The CDR3 consists of 15 residues. The CDR3 DNA is TGTGCCAGCAGCTTGGCGGGTTCCTCTGGAAACACCATATATTTT. This codes for CASSLAGSSGNTIYF.

This chain connects TRBV11-3 to TRBJ2-3; 9 bases are shared with TRBD1. With V trimmed by 1 base and J by 2 bases, 4 bases remained unmatched. Germline V gene data show CDR1 as SGHNT and CDR2 as YENEEA. This CDR3 is built from 16 residues. The DNA of the CDR3 is TGTGCCAGCAGCTTAGGGACAGGGGTTTTCACAGATACGCAGTATTTT. It codes for CASSLGTGVFTDTQYF.

This clone was observed a single time. J is TRBJ1-5 and V is TRBV6-1; 7 nucleotides align to TRBD1. V lost 4 bases, J lost 5 bases, and 11 bases stayed unmatched. The CDR3 covers 16 residues. Germline V gives CDR1 MNHNS, CDR2 SASEGT. CDR3 amino acids: CASSAGTVSGDQPQHF. CDR3 DNA: TGTGCCAGCAGTGCGGGGACAGTTAGTGGAGATCAGCCCCAGCATTTT.

The gene calls are TRBV7-2 and TRBJ2-7; 9 bases align to TRBD1. This CDR3 region has 13 residues. The J segment lost 9 bases and the V segment lost 1 base, leaving 4 bases of the junction unmatched. Per the germline V gene, CDR1 is SGHTA and CDR2 is FQGNSA. CDR3 coding DNA: TGTGCCAGCAGCTTAGACAGGGGGCCGCGGCAGTACTTC. Encoded protein: CASSLDRGPRQYF.

The chain employs TRBV28 and TRBJ2-7; 10 bases agree with TRBD2. In germline, CDR1 is MDHEN, CDR2 SYDVKM. The CDR3 loop spans 17 amino acids. Trimming cost V 5 bases and J 0 bases; bases outside gene matches: 10. The CDR3 here is CASSPHTGLAYSYEQYF. The DNA of the CDR3 is TGTGCCAGCAGTCCTCATACGGGACTAGCGTACTCCTACGAGCAGTACTTC.

This rearrangement joins TRBV2 to TRBJ2-1; D gene uncertain. This CDR3 is built from 12 residues. Trimming stripped 7 bases from V and 13 bases from J, with 17 bases between. Per germline, CDR1 SNHLY and CDR2 FYNNEI. The CDR3 is CASTWLPGPQFF. CDR3 bases: TGTGCCAGCACCTGGCTACCGGGTCCCCAGTTCTTC.

The chain employs TRBV11-2 and TRBJ2-3; no definite D call. CDR1 SGHAT and CDR2 FQNNGV come from the germline V gene. Trimming removed 5 bases from V and 0 bases from J, with 12 bases in between. The CDR3 sequence is 15 residues long. CDR3 coding DNA: TGTGCCAGCAGCCTCCCGCTGACTAGCACAGATACGCAGTATTTT. It specifies CASSLPLTSTDTQYF.

The chain employs TRBV19 and TRBJ1-2; 7 bases align to TRBD1. Looked up from germline, CDR1 is LNHDA and CDR2 is SQIVND (reference sequence). CDR3 length equals 13 residues. After removal of 7 bases from V and 8 bases from J, the junction contained 10 bases not matched to a gene. Here the CDR3 reads CASTNDRAGGYTF. The CDR3 region has the DNA TGTGCCAGTACCAATGACAGGGCTGGAGGCTACACCTTC. The full variable domain, rest sourced from reference TRBV19 and TRBJ1-2, is DGGITQSPKYLFRKEGQNVTLSCEQNLNHDAMYWYRQDPGQGLRLIYYSQIVNDFQKGDIAEGYSVSREKKESFPLTVTSAQKNPTAFYLCASTNDRAGGYTFGSGTRLTVV.

V usage is TRBV18 and J usage is TRBJ1-1, with TRBD1 as a possible D gene (6 bases). Germline V gene sequence: CDR1 KGHSH, CDR2 LQKENI. The V gene lost 5 bases and the J gene lost 0 bases, with 10 bases spanning the gap. The CDR3 runs to 14 residues. The CDR3 nucleotides read TGTGCCAGCTCAACGACAGGAATGAACACTGAAGCTTTCTTT. The encoded protein is CASSTTGMNTEAFF.

This clone was detected only once. This chain uses TRBV6-6 with TRBJ2-2; 10 bases match TRBD2. V dropped 7 bases and J dropped 2; count of bases not matched to a gene: 4. CDR1 MNHNY and CDR2 SVGAGI come from the germline V gene (reference sequence). The CDR3 has 15 amino acids. The CDR3: CASKLAGGNTGELFF. CDR3 in DNA: TGTGCCAGCAAATTAGCGGGGGGCAACACCGGGGAGCTGTTTTTT.

The CDR3 coding sequence is TGTGCCAGCGGGCCGGGGGGGCCCAGCAATCAGCCCCAGCATTTT. Protein: CASGPGGPSNQPQHF. The chain carries TRBV28 and TRBJ1-5; a possible D gene is TRBD1 (6 bases). CDR3 length: 15 residues. The germline CDR1 and CDR2 sequences are MDHEN and SYDVKM. The V gene lost 8 bases and the J gene lost 1 base, with 15 bases spanning the gap.

V usage is TRBV11-2 and J usage is TRBJ2-5; D uncertain. This CDR3 is built from 11 residues. V lost 5 bases and J lost 2, with 3 bases in between. Germline assignment: CDR1 SGHAT and CDR2 FQNNGV. The CDR3 loop reads CASSQQETQYF. CDR3 DNA: TGTGCCAGCAGCCAACAAGAGACCCAGTACTTC.

V is TRBV18 and J is TRBJ2-2; 8 bases align to TRBD1. CDR3 length: 15 residues. Germline V lookup: CDR1 KGHSH, CDR2 LQKENI. V trimming: 6 bases; J trimming: 1 base; junction bases outside the gene matches: 4. The CDR3 bases are TGTGCCAGCTCTAACGGACAGGGGAACACCGGGGAGCTGTTTTTT. Protein: CASSNGQGNTGELFF.

The chain has TRBV6-5 and TRBJ2-3, with D possibly TRBD2 on 6 matching bases. The CDR3 totals 13 residues. V lost 6 bases and J 5 bases, leaving 12 bases between the germline ends. The germline gives CDR1 MNHEY, CDR2 SVGAGI. The DNA for the CDR3 is TGTGCCAGCAGACCGACGACTAGAGATACGCAGTATTTT. This translates into CASRPTTRDTQYF.

V and J are TRBV6-2 or TRBV6-3 and TRBJ2-7; the match to TRBD2 covers 7 bases. Losses at the gene ends were 5 bases for V and 5 bases for J; bases not matched to a gene: 3. Germline CDR1 reads MNHEY; CDR2 reads SVGEGT. This CDR3 has 12 amino acids. CDR3 region: CASSRRGDEQYF. In DNA, the CDR3 is TGTGCCAGCAGTAGACGGGGGGACGAGCAGTACTTC.

This clone was counted a single time. The chain is built from TRBV5-6 and TRBJ2-7; 13 bases map to TRBD2. V trimming: 5 bases; J trimming: 0 bases; junction bases outside the gene matches: 5. The V gene's germline CDR1 is SGHDT and CDR2 YYEEEE. CDR3 length: 16 amino acids. In nucleotides, the CDR3 is TGTGCCAGCAGAACTAGCGGGGGGGCTAGCTCCTACGAGCAGTACTTC. It is translated as CASRTSGGASSYEQYF.

V gene TRBV27 combines with J gene TRBJ1-5; D unclear. The CDR3 is 15 residues long. Germline V lookup: CDR1 MNHEY, CDR2 SMNVEV (reference sequence). Trimming took off 2 bases at V and 2 bases at J, with 10 bases between the two ends. The CDR3 sequence: CASSLEAAGNQPQHF. As DNA, the CDR3 is TGTGCCAGCAGTTTAGAGGCAGCAGGCAATCAGCCCCAGCATTTT.

The CDR3 here is CASSASRGSNQPQHF. The CDR3 DNA sequence: TGTGCCAGCAGTGCCAGCCGGGGAAGCAATCAGCCCCAGCATTTT. V gene TRBV2 combines with J gene TRBJ1-5, with D unresolved. The germline gives CDR1 SNHLY, CDR2 FYNNEI. The CDR3 has 15 residues. V shed 4 bases and J shed 1 base, with 11 bases lying between them.

This chain links TRBV7-3 with TRBJ2-7, with D tentatively TRBD1 (6 bases). V lost 3 bases, J lost 5 bases, and 8 bases lay in between. CDR3 length: 12 residues. The germline CDR1 and CDR2 sequences are SGHTA and FQGTGA. The CDR3 DNA follows: TGTGCCAGCAGCTTTACAGGGAACGAGCAGTACTTC. Residues: CASSFTGNEQYF.

This clone was observed a single time. J is TRBJ2-3 and V is TRBV7-2, with 7 bases lining up with TRBD2. The trim removed 2 bases at V and 6 bases at J, leaving 5 bases unmatched. Germline V CDR1 and CDR2: SGHTA, FQGNSA. The CDR3 extends over 14 amino acids. The CDR3 DNA reads as TGTGCCAGCAGCTTACTAGCGGAATTGGATACGCAGTATTTT. Translation gives CASSLLAELDTQYF. Together with reference TRBV7-2 and TRBJ2-3, the CDR3 gives the full variable domain: GAGVSQSPSNKVTEKGKDVELRCDPISGHTALYWYRQSLGQGLEFLIYFQGNSAPDKSGLPSDRFSAERTGGSVSTLTIQRTQQEDSAVYLCASSLLAELDTQYFGPGTRLTVL.

This rearrangement joins TRBV5-6 to TRBJ2-7; 10 bases match TRBD1. V lost 0 bases, J lost 3 bases, and 6 bases stayed unmatched. Germline V lookup: CDR1 SGHDT, CDR2 YYEEEE. The CDR3 covers 16 residues. The CDR3 region has the DNA TGTGCCAGCAGCTTGGCTAAGACAGGGGGCGTCTACGAGCAGTACTTC. Protein product: CASSLAKTGGVYEQYF.

The rearrangement uses TRBV3-1 (or the pseudogene TRBV3-2) and TRBJ2-7, with D perhaps TRBD2 (5 bases). In germline, CDR1 is LGHDT, CDR2 YNNKEL (reference sequence). The CDR3 has 15 amino acids. V was trimmed by 0 bases and J by 2 bases, leaving 11 bases between them. CDR3 nucleotides: TGTGCCAGCAGCCAAGAGTATACTAGAGCCTACGAGCAGTACTTC. Its translation: CASSQEYTRAYEQYF.

This chain's CDR3 is CAISEVVSTNYGYTF. The CDR3 nucleotides read TGTGCCATCAGTGAGGTTGTCAGTACTAACTATGGCTACACCTTC. The V and J genes are TRBV10-3 and TRBJ1-2, with D hard to call. CDR1 and CDR2 from the germline V gene are ENHRY and SYGVKD. The CDR3 runs 15 residues. Trimming took 2 bases from V and 0 from J, leaving 10 bases between them.

V is TRBV2 and J is TRBJ1-5; the D gene is possibly TRBD1 (6 bases). The CDR3 is 15 residues long. CDR1 SNHLY and CDR2 FYNNEI come from the germline V gene. Trimming shortened V by 6 bases and J by 6 bases, and 18 bases separated the two germline ends. The DNA for the CDR3 is TGTGCCAGCAGCCAAGGATGGGGGCCGGGTCAGCCCCAGCATTTT. It codes for CASSQGWGPGQPQHF.

This chain joins TRBV3-1 (or the pseudogene TRBV3-2) and TRBJ2-1; the match to TRBD1 covers 9 bases. CDR1 LGHDT and CDR2 YNNKEL come from the germline V gene (reference sequence). V lost 4 bases to trimming and J lost 7 bases; unmatched junction nucleotides: 8. This CDR3 has 15 amino acids. The CDR3 coding sequence is TGTGCCAGCAGCCGTCCCGGGACAGGGCGGAATGAGCAGTTCTTC. It yields the protein CASSRPGTGRNEQFF.

This chain links TRBV25-1 with TRBJ2-7; 11 positions match TRBD1. The CDR3 loop spans 17 amino acids. V trimming: 3 bases; J trimming: 1 base; junction bases outside the gene matches: 8. Germline CDR1 MGHDK, CDR2 SYGVNS. CDR3 in DNA: TGTGCCAGCAGTGACCCTTCCGGACAGGGGGCATCCTACGAGCAGTACTTC. Translated, it gives CASSDPSGQGASYEQYF.

This sequence joins TRBV18 and TRBJ1-2, with 9 positions matching TRBD1. Germline CDR1 reads KGHSH; CDR2 reads LQKENI. CDR3 length: 16 amino acids. The ends lost 3 bases at V and 2 bases at J; junction bases unmatched: 7. CDR3 bases: TGTGCCAGCTCACCCTCTGGGACAGGGACGAACTATGGCTACACCTTC. Its protein product is CASSPSGTGTNYGYTF.

The CDR3 spells CASSPRTGGGTEAFF. The CDR3 DNA reads as TGTGCCAGCAGCCCACGGACAGGGGGTGGCACTGAAGCTTTCTTT. The genes are TRBV7-2 and TRBJ1-1; 10 bases are shared with TRBD1. Trimming at V came to 5 bases and at J to 4 bases, leaving 7 bases not matched to a gene. CDR3 size: 15 residues. Germline V CDR1 and CDR2: SGHTA, FQGNSA.

V is TRBV9 and J is TRBJ2-1; TRBD2 agrees at 13 bases. Germline V gene sequence: CDR1 SGDLS, CDR2 YYNGEE. V was pared by 4 bases and J by 9 bases, with 13 bases of the junction left unmatched. This CDR3 contains 17 residues. In nucleotides, the CDR3 is TGTGCCAGCAGCTCGGGTCCACTAGCGGGAGGGGTAAGTGAGCAGTTCTTC. It encodes CASSSGPLAGGVSEQFF.

The V gene is TRBV7-2, the J gene TRBJ2-1; 7 bases fit TRBD2. This CDR3 has 14 amino acids. Per germline, CDR1 SGHTA and CDR2 FQGNSA. The trim removed 3 bases at V and 5 bases at J, leaving 4 bases unmatched. CDR3 coding DNA: TGTGCCAGCAGCTTGAGCGGGGTCAACAATGAGCAGTTCTTC. It encodes CASSLSGVNNEQFF.